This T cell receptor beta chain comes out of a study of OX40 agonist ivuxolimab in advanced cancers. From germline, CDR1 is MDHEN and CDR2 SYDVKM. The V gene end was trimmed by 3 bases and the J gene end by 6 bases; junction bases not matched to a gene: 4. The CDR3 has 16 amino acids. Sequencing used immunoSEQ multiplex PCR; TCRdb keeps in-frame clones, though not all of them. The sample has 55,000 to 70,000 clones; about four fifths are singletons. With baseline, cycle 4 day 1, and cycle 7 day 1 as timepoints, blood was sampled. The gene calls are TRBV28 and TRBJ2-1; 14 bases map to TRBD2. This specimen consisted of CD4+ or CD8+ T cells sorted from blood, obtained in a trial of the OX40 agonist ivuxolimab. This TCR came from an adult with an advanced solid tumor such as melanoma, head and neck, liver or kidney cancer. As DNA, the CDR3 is TGTGCCAGCAGTTTCTTGACTAGCGGGGGGGCCAATGAGCAGTTCTTC. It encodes CASSFLTSGGANEQFF. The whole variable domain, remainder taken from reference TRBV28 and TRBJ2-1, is DVKVTQSSRYLVKRTGEKVFLECVQDMDHENMFWYRQDPGLGLRLIYFSYDVKMKEKGDIPEGYSVSREKKERFSLILESASTNQTSMYLCASSFLTSGGANEQFFGPGTRLTVL.